The 23 T cell receptor beta chains in this list originate from one sample, sequenced in a study of shared clonotypes between healthy human individuals. The protocol was immunoSEQ multiplex PCR, while the TCRdb copy is restricted to in-frame clones and leaves out a portion. The data hold around 2.1 million clones, with 95% observed a single time. Sequenced sample: naive CD4+ T cells sorted from blood. Subset given: CD45RA+ positively selected. The receptors were sampled from a man in his late teens or twenties in good health.

The V gene is TRBV4-1, the J gene TRBJ2-3; D assignment may be TRBD1 or TRBD2 (5 bases each). Germline V gives CDR1 MGHRA, CDR2 YSYEKL. CDR3 length equals 15 residues. V lost 4 bases to trimming and J lost 2 bases, with 13 bases between them. In nucleotides, the CDR3 is TGCGCCAGCAGCCTCCGGGACCAAGACACAGATACGCAGTATTTT. This gives the protein CASSLRDQDTDTQYF.

This chain links TRBV5-6 with TRBJ2-1; 11 bases align to TRBD2. The CDR3 is 15 amino acids. V was clipped by 4 bases and J by 13 bases; unmatched bases: 13. In germline, CDR1 is SGHDT, CDR2 YYEEEE. As DNA, the CDR3 is TGTGCCAGCAGCGTCCCAAGTGGGACTAGCGGACACCAGTTCTTC. This encodes CASSVPSGTSGHQFF. Together with reference TRBV5-6 and TRBJ2-1, the CDR3 gives the full variable domain: DAGVTQSPTHLIKTRGQQVTLRCSPKSGHDTVSWYQQALGQGPQFIFQYYEEEERQRGNFPDRFSGHQFPNYSSELNVNALLLGDSALYLCASSVPSGTSGHQFFGPGTRLTVL.

The chain links TRBV29-1 to TRBJ1-5, with TRBD1 identical over 7 bases. Unmatched junction bases numbered 12, after V lost 7 bases and J lost 3 bases. CDR1 and CDR2 from the germline V gene are SQVTM and ANQGSEA. The CDR3 loop spans 15 amino acids. The CDR3 loop is CSGPTGSGANQPQHF. In DNA, the CDR3 is TGCAGCGGGCCGACAGGGAGTGGGGCCAATCAGCCCCAGCATTTT. The whole variable domain, remainder taken from reference TRBV29-1 and TRBJ1-5, is SAVISQKPSRDICQRGTSLTIQCQVDSQVTMMFWYRQQPGQSLTLIATANQGSEATYESGFVIDKFPISRPNLTFSTLTVSNMSPEDSSIYLCSGPTGSGANQPQHFGDGTRLSIL.

The V gene is TRBV2, the J gene TRBJ1-1, with a possible D match to TRBD1 (5 bases). The CDR3 consists of 15 residues. From germline, CDR1 is SNHLY and CDR2 FYNNEI. V was shortened by 3 bases and J by 5 bases, with 16 bases between the two germline ends. The CDR3 DNA sequence: TGTGCCAGCAGTGACTCCAATAGGGGAGTTACTGAAGCTTTCTTT. Translation gives CASSDSNRGVTEAFF.

The CDR3 coding sequence is TGTGCCAGCAGCATTTCCGGGACTAGCATATGCGAGCAGTACTTC. Protein product: CASSISGTSICEQYF. The V and J genes are TRBV5-4 and TRBJ2-7, with 9 nucleotides matching TRBD2. Losses at the gene ends were 4 bases for V and 6 bases for J; bases not matched to a gene: 11. CDR1 is SGHNT, CDR2 YYREEE, per germline (reference sequence). The CDR3 runs 15 residues.

CDR3 sequence reads: CASSQDLPAPGELFF. CDR3 bases: TGCGCCAGCAGCCAAGATCTACCGGCTCCCGGGGAGCTGTTTTTT. The chain couples TRBV4-3 to TRBJ2-2; D is uncertain. Between the trimmed V and J ends, which lost 0 bases and 6 bases, there was a span of 11 bases. From germline, CDR1 is LGHNA and CDR2 YSLEER. The CDR3 consists of 15 residues.

The V and J genes are TRBV7-9 and TRBJ2-7, with 11 bases matching TRBD2. Per germline, CDR1 SEHNR and CDR2 FQNEAQ (reference sequence). V was pared by 5 bases and J by 7 bases, with 13 bases of the junction left unmatched. There are 16 residues in the CDR3. In DNA form, the CDR3 reads TGTGCCAGCAGCCCCCGACTAGCGGGATGGGGGATAGAGCAGTACTTC. This codes for CASSPRLAGWGIEQYF.

This clone was counted a single time. The rearrangement joins TRBV9 to TRBJ2-1; 9 nucleotides match TRBD2. The CDR3 totals 18 residues. Germline CDR1 reads SGDLS; CDR2 reads YYNGEE. Germline trimming cut 0 bases from V and 7 bases from J; bases unmatched to any gene: 14. CDR3 protein: CASSVGGTAGTSMNEQFF. CDR3 coding DNA: TGTGCCAGCAGCGTAGGTGGGACGGCCGGGACTAGCATGAATGAGCAGTTCTTC.

This clone has just one count. The chain couples TRBV5-1 to TRBJ1-2; 9 bases are shared with TRBD1. The CDR3 length is 14 residues. The junction had 5 bases not matched to a gene; V was cut back by 4 bases and J by 4 bases. Germline V gene sequence: CDR1 SGHRS, CDR2 YFSETQ. CDR3 region: CASSEDRGGYGYTF. CDR3 DNA sequence: TGCGCCAGCAGCGAGGACAGGGGAGGCTATGGCTACACCTTC. Combining the CDR3 with reference TRBV5-1 and TRBJ1-2 gives the whole variable domain KAGVTQTPRYLIKTRGQQVTLSCSPISGHRSVSWYQQTPGQGLQFLFEYFSETQRNKGNFPGRFSGRQFSNSRSEMNVSTLELGDSALYLCASSEDRGGYGYTFGSGTRLTVV.

Only one count was recorded for this clone. This chain uses TRBV30 with TRBJ1-1; D unclear. CDR1 GTSNPN and CDR2 SVGIG come from the germline V gene (reference sequence). Trimming left V 0 bases short and J 7 bases short, with 15 bases between. The CDR3 loop spans 14 amino acids. Here the CDR3 DNA reads TGTGCCTGGAGTGTACCCCCTAAAAGCGGTGAAGCTTTCTTT. This encodes CAWSVPPKSGEAFF.

This chain connects TRBV7-9 to TRBJ1-3; TRBD1 is a possible D gene (5 bases). Trimming took 1 base from V and 0 from J, leaving 10 bases between them. Germline loops: CDR1 SEHNR, CDR2 FQNEAQ (reference sequence). The CDR3 is 16 amino acids. The DNA of the CDR3 is TGTGCCAGCAGCTTAGGAGCAGGGAGCTCTGGAAACACCATATATTTT. Translated, it gives CASSLGAGSSGNTIYF.

This clone was detected only once. At one of its ends the junction is not consistent with the germline gene, which may arise from a read error. The CDR3 nucleotides are TGTGCCAGCCGTGAGAACAGGAACATCTGGGGGACCCAGTACTTC. Translated: CASRENRNIWGTQYF. V gene TRBV25-1 combines with J gene TRBJ2-5, with a possible D match to TRBD1 (5 bases). The CDR3 is 15 amino acids. CDR1 and CDR2 from the germline V gene are MGHDK and SYGVNS.

V gene TRBV25-1 combines with J gene TRBJ2-7; no firm D call. Germline CDR1 and CDR2: MGHDK and SYGVNS. This CDR3 has 13 amino acids. Trimming cost V 2 bases and J 4 bases, with 9 bases left between them. In DNA form, the CDR3 reads TGTGCCAGCAGTGAACCCTCCTTTTACGAGCAGTACTTC. Its protein is CASSEPSFYEQYF.

The chain combines TRBV12-5 with TRBJ1-4; D call uncertain. Deletions cut 2 bases from V and 8 bases from J, with 6 bases between. Germline loops: CDR1 LGHNT, CDR2 FRNRAP. The CDR3 contains 12 residues. The CDR3 spells CASGLLGEKLFF. In nucleotides, the CDR3 is TGTGCTAGTGGTTTGTTGGGGGAAAAACTGTTTTTT. Combining the CDR3 with reference TRBV12-5 and TRBJ1-4 gives the whole variable domain DARVTQTPRHKVTEMGQEVTMRCQPILGHNTVFWYRQTMMQGLELLAYFRNRAPLDDSGMPKDRFSAEMPDATLATLKIQPSEPRDSAVYFCASGLLGEKLFFGSGTQLSVL.

This sequence joins TRBV7-8 and TRBJ1-4; 10 nucleotides line up with TRBD1. The V segment lost 5 bases and the J segment 6 bases; nucleotides outside the gene matches: 9. The length of the CDR3 is 16 residues. Germline CDR1 reads SGHVS; CDR2 reads FQNEAQ. The CDR3 DNA reads TGTGCCAGCAGCAATCGGGACAGGGGAGGGGATGAAAAACTGTTTTTT. Protein sequence: CASSNRDRGGDEKLFF.

The V call is TRBV28, the J call TRBJ1-1; 7 bases align to TRBD1. V gave up 5 bases and J gave up 7 bases; unmatched junction bases: 16. CDR1 is MDHEN and CDR2 is SYDVKM in the germline V gene. The CDR3 covers 16 residues. CDR3 residues: CASSQRGRVDGIEAFF. CDR3 DNA sequence: TGTGCCAGCAGTCAAAGGGGGCGGGTGGACGGTATTGAAGCTTTCTTT.

J is TRBJ2-3 and V is TRBV27, with 9 bases identical to TRBD1. From germline, CDR1 is MNHEY and CDR2 SMNVEV (reference sequence). The CDR3 is made up of 15 amino acids. J gave up 1 base and V 6 bases, and 5 bases lay outside the gene matches. DNA for the CDR3: TGTGCCAGCAGCCAACAGGGGGCGGGCACAGATACGCAGTATTTT. This translates into CASSQQGAGTDTQYF.

This clone showed up just once. V is TRBV18 and J is TRBJ2-7; 11 bases agree with TRBD1. With 3 bases clipped from V and 7 bases from J, the junction kept 8 bases outside the gene matches. The CDR3 sequence is 15 residues long. Per the germline V gene, CDR1 is KGHSH and CDR2 is LQKENI. The CDR3 nucleotides read TGTGCCAGCTCACCTTTCGGACAGGGGGCCCGAGAGCAGTACTTC. As protein: CASSPFGQGAREQYF.

This chain connects TRBV18 to TRBJ1-1; D is ambiguous. Per the germline V gene, CDR1 is KGHSH and CDR2 is LQKENI. CDR3 size: 14 residues. V was clipped by 2 bases and J by 1 base, with 8 bases between them. The CDR3 DNA sequence: TGTGCCAGCTCACCAGGAGAACCGAACACTGAAGCTTTCTTT. This gives the protein CASSPGEPNTEAFF.

The V and J genes are TRBV28 and TRBJ2-7, with 13 bases that match TRBD2. The germline gives CDR1 MDHEN, CDR2 SYDVKM. The CDR3 extends over 15 amino acids. The V gene end was trimmed by 5 bases and the J gene end by 2 bases; junction bases not matched to a gene: 3. CDR3 in DNA: TGTGCCAGCAGTGAGGGGACTAGCGGGACCTACGAGCAGTACTTC. Amino acid sequence: CASSEGTSGTYEQYF.

This clone has more than one count but fewer than ten. This chain joins TRBV7-3 and TRBJ1-6; 9 nucleotides match TRBD1. The CDR3 is made up of 16 amino acids. V trimming: 2 bases; J trimming: 9 bases; junction bases outside the gene matches: 8. Germline CDR1 is SGHTA and CDR2 is FQGTGA. CDR3 in DNA: TGTGCCAGCAGCTTACTGGGACAGGGAAAGGGTTCACCCCTCCACTTT. Translating gives CASSLLGQGKGSPLHF.

This chain connects TRBV6-6 to TRBJ2-1; D uncertain. Germline CDR1 and CDR2: MNHNY and SVGAGI (reference sequence). This CDR3 has 12 residues. The ends were cut back, 2 bases at V and 7 bases at J, with 6 bases in the middle. The CDR3 nucleotides are TGTGCCAGCAGTTACCTGGGGAATGAGCAGTTCTTC. It is translated as CASSYLGNEQFF.

The chain recombines TRBV7-2 with TRBJ2-3; 10 bases map to TRBD2. V lost 1 base and J lost 2; bases outside the gene matches: 6. Germline CDR1 and CDR2: SGHTA and FQGNSA. The CDR3 runs 17 residues. CDR3 region: CASSLGLAGFSTDTQYF. The CDR3 DNA reads as TGTGCCAGCAGCTTAGGACTAGCGGGTTTCTCCACAGATACGCAGTATTTT. Supplemented by reference TRBV7-2 and TRBJ2-3, the full variable domain reads GAGVSQSPSNKVTEKGKDVELRCDPISGHTALYWYRQSLGQGLEFLIYFQGNSAPDKSGLPSDRFSAERTGGSVSTLTIQRTQQEDSAVYLCASSLGLAGFSTDTQYFGPGTRLTVL.